A single sample gave rise to the 19 T cell receptor beta chains below, sequenced in a study of response to subunit inactivated influenza vaccine. In TCRdb, the RT-PCR reads were re-called with MiXCR into one record per CDR3 protein. The table lists about 520,000 distinct CDR3 sequences, roughly 23% of them singletons. This specimen was CD4+ T cells sorted from PBMCs, taken roughly 5 days after vaccination. The receptors stem from a man aged 45 to 65 who received an inactivated influenza vaccine.

The chain employs TRBV6-1 and TRBJ2-1; D not certain. This CDR3 is 16 amino acids long. In germline, CDR1 is MNHNS, CDR2 SASEGT. V was cut by 6 bases and J by 6 bases, with 21 bases left in between. In nucleotides, the CDR3 is TGTGCCAGCAGCGGGTTCAGGCGTTTAGGGTTCAATGAGCAGTTCTTC. It translates to CASSGFRRLGFNEQFF.

About this clonotype: A read error may explain this, as a much larger clone is one base away. This chain uses TRBV7-2 with TRBJ2-1; D unresolved. CDR1 and CDR2 (germline): SGHTA, FQGNSA. CDR3 length equals 12 residues. Trimming took 0 bases from V and 6 from J, leaving 3 bases between them. The CDR3 DNA reads TGTGCCAGCAGCTTAGCGCTCAATGAGCAGTTCTTC. This codes for CASSLALNEQFF.

This rearrangement joins TRBV7-6 to TRBJ2-6; the match to TRBD1 covers 8 bases. CDR1 and CDR2 from the germline V gene are SGHVS and FNYEAQ. J lost 4 bases, V lost 5 bases, and 19 bases had no gene match. The CDR3 loop spans 20 amino acids. CDR3 nucleotides: TGTGCCAGCAGCCTCTACAATAAGAATCGACAGGGGCCCGGGGCCAACGTCCTGACTTTC. Protein sequence: CASSLYNKNRQGPGANVLTF.

This rearrangement joins TRBV7-2 to TRBJ2-7, with 7 bases that match TRBD1. In germline, CDR1 is SGHTA, CDR2 FQGNSA. The CDR3 spans 14 residues. Trimming cost V 1 base and J 6 bases; bases outside gene matches: 6. Written as DNA, the CDR3 is TGTGCCAGCAGCTTAGGACGACAGGGTGTCGAGCAGTACTTC. Protein product: CASSLGRQGVEQYF.

The CDR3 here is CASSRAGGYTVSYNEQFF. CDR3 in DNA: TGCGCCAGCAGTCGAGCGGGAGGCTATACCGTCTCCTACAATGAGCAGTTCTTC. The chain couples TRBV23-1 to TRBJ2-1; 9 bases map to TRBD2. TRBV23-1 is an ORF; its function is uncertain. This CDR3 region has 18 residues. Trimming cost V 4 bases and J 0 bases; bases outside gene matches: 10.

This clonotype came up a few times. The chain joins TRBV28 to TRBJ2-7; 7 bases agree with TRBD1. The CDR3 length is 18 residues. The germline gives CDR1 MDHEN, CDR2 SYDVKM. J lost 6 bases, V lost 4 bases, and 21 bases had no gene match. In DNA form, the CDR3 reads TGTGCCAGCAGTTCCGGACAGGCGGCACTACTAGGGGGTTCCGAGCAGTACTTC. It encodes CASSSGQAALLGGSEQYF.

V gene TRBV3-1 combines with J gene TRBJ1-2, with D perhaps matching TRBD1 (5 bases). V was shortened by 4 bases and J by 8 bases, with 26 bases between the two germline ends. Germline loops: CDR1 LGHDT, CDR2 YNNKEL (reference sequence). This CDR3 is built from 17 residues. CDR3 amino acids: CASSPQYTGGGVSGYTF. The DNA for the CDR3 is TGTGCCAGCAGCCCCCAGTATACCGGGGGAGGGGTGAGCGGCTACACCTTC. Looking up the rest from reference TRBV3-1 and TRBJ1-2 gives the full variable domain: DTAVSQTPKYLVTQMGNDKSIKCEQNLGHDTMYWYKQDSKKFLKIMFSYNNKELIINETVPNRFSPKSPDKAHLNLHINSLELGDSAVYFCASSPQYTGGGVSGYTFGSGTRLTVV.

This clonotype was detected ten times or more. This rearrangement joins TRBV5-6 to TRBJ2-1; D is unclear. The CDR3 is 12 amino acids. The germline CDR1 and CDR2 sequences are SGHDT and YYEEEE. Trimming shortened V by 4 bases and J by 9 bases, and 11 bases separated the two germline ends. The CDR3 nucleotides read TGTGCCAGCAGCCTCACCACGGGTGAGCAGTTCTTC. It specifies CASSLTTGEQFF.

This clonotype appeared a few times. The chain links TRBV3-1 to TRBJ1-4; 10 positions agree with TRBD1. Trimming cost V 2 bases and J 5 bases; bases outside gene matches: 2. Germline-derived CDR1 and CDR2 are LGHDT and YNNKEL (reference sequence). The CDR3 has 15 residues. The CDR3: CASSQKTGGNEKLFF. CDR3 nucleotides: TGTGCCAGCAGCCAAAAGACAGGGGGCAATGAAAAACTGTTTTTT. Full variable domain (outside the CDR3, taken from reference TRBV3-1 and TRBJ1-4): DTAVSQTPKYLVTQMGNDKSIKCEQNLGHDTMYWYKQDSKKFLKIMFSYNNKELIINETVPNRFSPKSPDKAHLNLHINSLELGDSAVYFCASSQKTGGNEKLFFGSGTQLSVL.

The chain recombines TRBV29-1 with TRBJ2-7; 8 bases fit TRBD1. This CDR3 is built from 14 residues. V trimming: 6 bases; J trimming: 2 bases; junction bases outside the gene matches: 9. Looked up from germline, CDR1 is SQVTM and CDR2 is ANQGSEA. The CDR3 DNA reads TGCAGCGTCGCCGGGACAGGCGGACCCTACGAGCAGTACTTC. Residues: CSVAGTGGPYEQYF.

This clonotype occurred a few times. This chain uses TRBV7-2 with TRBJ2-7; 9 bases are a match to TRBD2. The CDR3 covers 14 residues. V was pared by 5 bases and J by 7 bases, with 9 bases of the junction left unmatched. Germline values: CDR1 SGHTA, CDR2 FQGNSA. CDR3 region: CASSPIAGVLEQYF. The DNA of the CDR3 is TGTGCCAGCAGCCCGATAGCGGGAGTCTTAGAGCAGTACTTC. The full variable domain, its missing parts supplied by reference TRBV7-2 and TRBJ2-7, is GAGVSQSPSNKVTEKGKDVELRCDPISGHTALYWYRQSLGQGLEFLIYFQGNSAPDKSGLPSDRFSAERTGGSVSTLTIQRTQQEDSAVYLCASSPIAGVLEQYFGPGTRLTVT.

This clonotype has more than one count but fewer than ten. This chain links TRBV15 with TRBJ2-5, with unresolved D. This CDR3 is built from 13 residues. The V and J ends lost 5 bases and 5 bases respectively, with 12 bases between them. The germline V gene encodes CDR1 LNHNV and CDR2 YYDKDF (reference sequence). DNA of the CDR3: TGTGCCACCAGCGGCAACCCTAGGGAGACCCAGTACTTC. Protein product: CATSGNPRETQYF.

This rearrangement joins TRBV15 to TRBJ1-6; D remains unclear. V lost 8 bases to trimming and J lost 4 bases, with 6 bases between them. This CDR3 spans 12 amino acids. Germline CDR1 and CDR2: LNHNV and YYDKDF (reference sequence). The DNA for the CDR3 is TGTGCCACCGGGGATTATAATTCACCCCTCCACTTT. Translated, it gives CATGDYNSPLHF.

The chain carries TRBV5-1 and TRBJ2-7; TRBD1 or TRBD2 may be the D gene (5 bases each). V was cut by 1 base and J by 4 bases, with 15 bases left in between. CDR3 size: 15 residues. In germline, CDR1 is SGHRS, CDR2 YFSETQ. CDR3 region: CASSLLRDGPYEQYF. The CDR3 nucleotides are TGCGCCAGCAGCTTGTTGAGGGACGGCCCGTACGAGCAGTACTTC.

The V call is TRBV7-2, the J call TRBJ1-6; the D gene is possibly TRBD1 (6 bases). CDR1 is SGHTA, CDR2 FQGNSA, per germline. There are 13 residues in the CDR3. Trimming took off 5 bases at V and 12 bases at J, with 14 bases between the two ends. The CDR3 spells CASSARGAVPLHF. CDR3 sequence (DNA): TGTGCCAGCAGCGCCCGGGGGGCGGTACCCCTCCACTTT.

The chain has TRBV25-1 and TRBJ2-1; D is uncertain. Germline-derived CDR1 and CDR2 are MGHDK and SYGVNS. The CDR3 runs 15 residues. V lost 3 bases and J lost 0, with 9 bases in between. In DNA form, the CDR3 reads TGTGCCAGCAGTGACTCCCGACGCTCCTACAATGAGCAGTTCTTC. This sequence encodes CASSDSRRSYNEQFF.

This clonotype was recorded a few times. The chain links TRBV5-1 to TRBJ2-1; possibly TRBD2 for D (5 bases). Trimming took 0 bases from V and 3 from J, leaving 10 bases between them. CDR1 SGHRS and CDR2 YFSETQ come from the germline V gene. This CDR3 comprises 15 residues. The CDR3 loop reads CASSLDSGYYNEQFF. CDR3 DNA: TGCGCCAGCAGCTTGGACAGCGGTTACTACAATGAGCAGTTCTTC.

The chain recombines TRBV4-3 with TRBJ2-7; 11 bases are shared with TRBD2. V gave up 3 bases and J gave up 4 bases; unmatched junction bases: 8. The length of the CDR3 is 16 residues. Per germline, CDR1 LGHNA and CDR2 YSLEER. CDR3 protein: CASSQGRLAGLYEQYF. The CDR3 coding sequence is TGCGCCAGCAGCCAGGGGCGACTAGCGGGACTTTACGAGCAGTACTTC.

This sequence joins TRBV7-2 and TRBJ2-2; TRBD2 might be the D (6 bases). Trimming stripped 0 bases from V and 3 bases from J, with 11 bases between. CDR3 size: 16 residues. From germline, CDR1 is SGHTA and CDR2 FQGNSA. The CDR3 loop is CASSLASGSYTGELFF. CDR3 in DNA: TGTGCCAGCAGCTTAGCAAGCGGGTCCTACACCGGGGAGCTGTTTTTT.